These 15 T cell receptor beta chains were sequenced from one sample in a study of cytomegalovirus exposure and HLA in healthy donors. It was with 60 Vbeta and 13 Jbeta primers that the PCR ran. The repertoire was sequenced with immunoSEQ multiplex PCR; TCRdb's copy has only in-frame clones and lacks some. In the table there are about 130,000 clones, roughly 78% of which are singletons. The sequencing sample was made of PBMCs. These receptors were collected from a man aged 25 to 45 in good health and CMV-seropositive.

The chain combines TRBV6-4 with TRBJ2-1; TRBD2 is a possible D gene (5 bases). This CDR3 has 15 amino acids. V lost 5 bases to trimming and J lost 0 bases, with 11 bases between them. Germline CDR1 is MRHNA and CDR2 is SNTAGT. Here the CDR3 DNA reads TGTGCCAGCAGTCCCGGGGATGGCTCCTACAATGAGCAGTTCTTC. Translation gives CASSPGDGSYNEQFF.

This sequence joins TRBV11-3 and TRBJ2-2; 8 bases line up with TRBD1. The J segment lost 2 bases and the V segment lost 8 bases, leaving 13 bases of the junction unmatched. This CDR3 is 17 amino acids long. The germline V gene encodes CDR1 SGHNT and CDR2 YENEEA. This CDR3 reads CASAPDQGAANTGELFF. The CDR3 DNA reads as TGTGCCAGCGCACCGGACCAGGGGGCCGCCAACACCGGGGAGCTGTTTTTT.

J is TRBJ1-5 and V is TRBV10-3; TRBD1 might be the D (5 bases). Per the germline V gene, CDR1 is ENHRY and CDR2 is SYGVKD. V dropped 4 bases and J dropped 3 bases, with 7 bases sitting between them. There are 13 residues in the CDR3. CDR3 sequence: CAISGQYNQPQHF. The CDR3 coding sequence is TGTGCCATCAGTGGACAGTACAATCAGCCCCAGCATTTT.

The J gene is TRBJ2-5, the V gene TRBV5-1; 12 bases agree with TRBD2. Trimming removed 1 base from V and 5 bases from J; junction bases left unmatched: 3. The CDR3 consists of 15 residues. The germline V gene has CDR1 SGHRS and CDR2 YFSETQ. CDR3 in DNA: TGCGCCAGCAGCTTGAGGACTAGCGGGGTGGAGACCCAGTACTTC. It yields the protein CASSLRTSGVETQYF. Together with reference TRBV5-1 and TRBJ2-5, the CDR3 gives the full variable domain: KAGVTQTPRYLIKTRGQQVTLSCSPISGHRSVSWYQQTPGQGLQFLFEYFSETQRNKGNFPGRFSGRQFSNSRSEMNVSTLELGDSALYLCASSLRTSGVETQYFGPGTRLLVL.

The CDR3: CASSSEFLDRANEAFF. DNA of the CDR3: TGTGCCAGCAGCTCCGAATTTCTCGACAGGGCCAATGAAGCTTTCTTT. The chain is built from TRBV5-6 and TRBJ1-1; TRBD1 aligns across 7 bases. Trimming cost V 3 bases and J 7 bases; bases outside gene matches: 15. Looked up from germline, CDR1 is SGHDT and CDR2 is YYEEEE. CDR3 length: 16 residues.

V gene TRBV19 combines with J gene TRBJ1-1, with a weak D call TRBD1 (6 bases). CDR1 and CDR2 (germline): LNHDA, SQIVND (reference sequence). The ends were cut back, 9 bases at V and 0 bases at J, with 17 bases in the middle. The length of the CDR3 is 15 residues. The CDR3 region has the DNA TGTGCCAGCCTACGACAGGCCTCTATGAACACTGAAGCTTTCTTT. Translating gives CASLRQASMNTEAFF.

The rearrangement uses TRBV6-5 and TRBJ2-1, with 14 bases identical to TRBD2. The V gene end was trimmed by 4 bases and the J gene end by 10 bases; junction bases not matched to a gene: 6. Per germline, CDR1 MNHEY and CDR2 SVGAGI. CDR3 size: 15 residues. The CDR3 sequence: CASSSTSGRAGEQFF. Here the CDR3 DNA reads TGTGCCAGCAGTTCGACTAGCGGGAGGGCAGGGGAGCAGTTCTTC.

This clone was observed a few times. The chain has TRBV5-4 and TRBJ1-1; a possible D gene is TRBD1 (6 bases). Germline V gene lookup returns CDR1 SGHNT and CDR2 YYREEE (reference sequence). Trimming took 5 bases from V and 7 from J, leaving 15 bases between them. The CDR3 spans 13 residues. The CDR3, as DNA: TGTGCCAGCAGAGGGGGAGAGGACGGTGAAGCTTTCTTT. Protein: CASRGGEDGEAFF.

This chain links TRBV6-6 with TRBJ2-3, with no clear D. Trimming left V 4 bases short and J 6 bases short, with 8 bases between. The CDR3 length is 12 residues. CDR1 and CDR2 (germline): MNHNY, SVGAGI (reference sequence). The CDR3 loop is CASSSFLDTQYF. In nucleotides, the CDR3 is TGTGCCAGCAGTTCCTTCCTGGATACGCAGTATTTT.

The chain employs TRBV7-9 and TRBJ2-5; no firm D call. The CDR3 extends over 15 amino acids. Per germline, CDR1 SEHNR and CDR2 FQNEAQ (reference sequence). Trimming took 5 bases from V and 1 from J, leaving 14 bases between them. The CDR3 loop reads CASSPTGSSQETQYF. Here the CDR3 DNA reads TGTGCCAGCAGCCCCACGGGTAGCAGCCAAGAGACCCAGTACTTC.

The chain joins TRBV4-1 to TRBJ2-7, with 14 bases aligning to TRBD2. Germline V gene lookup returns CDR1 MGHRA and CDR2 YSYEKL. J was trimmed by 3 bases and V by 4 bases; bases with no gene match: 5. The CDR3 contains 16 residues. This CDR3 reads CASSPIGTSGGYEQYF. DNA of the CDR3: TGCGCCAGCAGCCCCATTGGGACTAGCGGGGGCTACGAGCAGTACTTC.

The CDR3 region has the DNA TGTGCCAGCAGCTTAGAGAACTTTCGGTCCGGGGAGCTGTTTTTT. Encoded protein: CASSLENFRSGELFF. The rearrangement links TRBV7-9 to TRBJ2-2; D unclear. The CDR3 is made up of 15 amino acids. V gave up 1 base and J gave up 6 bases, with 12 bases separating them. Germline values: CDR1 SEHNR, CDR2 FQNEAQ (reference sequence). Using reference TRBV7-9 and TRBJ2-2 for the parts outside the CDR3, the full variable domain is DTGVSQNPRHKITKRGQNVTFRCDPISEHNRLYWYRQTLGQGPEFLTYFQNEAQLEKSRLLSDRFSAERPKGSFSTLEIQRTEQGDSAMYLCASSLENFRSGELFFGEGSRLTVL.

The V gene is TRBV7-3, the J gene TRBJ2-6; 7 bases line up with TRBD1. Germline trimming cut 2 bases from V and 4 bases from J; bases unmatched to any gene: 8. This CDR3 has 17 residues. CDR1 is SGHTA, CDR2 FQGTGA, per germline. This CDR3 reads CASSLRPDRAGANVLTF. The CDR3 DNA follows: TGTGCCAGCAGCTTACGCCCTGACAGGGCCGGGGCCAACGTCCTGACTTTC. Supplemented by reference TRBV7-3 and TRBJ2-6, the full variable domain reads GAGVSQTPSNKVTEKGKYVELRCDPISGHTALYWYRQSLGQGPEFLIYFQGTGAADDSGLPNDRFFAVRPEGSVSTLKIQRTERGDSAVYLCASSLRPDRAGANVLTFGAGSRLTVL.

In this sample, this clone turned up once. The J gene is TRBJ1-1, the V gene TRBV7-2; 7 bases line up with TRBD1. The CDR3 has 14 amino acids. Unmatched junction bases numbered 7, after V lost 6 bases and J lost 3 bases. The germline V gene has CDR1 SGHTA and CDR2 FQGNSA. The CDR3 is CASSPTGVDTEAFF. In DNA form, the CDR3 reads TGTGCCAGCAGTCCTACAGGGGTGGACACTGAAGCTTTCTTT. Full variable domain (outside the CDR3, taken from reference TRBV7-2 and TRBJ1-1): GAGVSQSPSNKVTEKGKDVELRCDPISGHTALYWYRQSLGQGLEFLIYFQGNSAPDKSGLPSDRFSAERTGGSVSTLTIQRTQQEDSAVYLCASSPTGVDTEAFFGQGTRLTVV.

The chain is built from TRBV7-3 and TRBJ2-1, with 9 bases aligning to TRBD2. The trim removed 3 bases at V and 10 bases at J, leaving 4 bases unmatched. The CDR3 sequence is 13 residues long. The germline V gene has CDR1 SGHTA and CDR2 FQGTGA. CDR3 sequence (DNA): TGTGCCAGCAGCTTTAGCGGGAGAGGAGAGCAGTTCTTC. Its translation is CASSFSGRGEQFF.